This TCR beta chain was observed in a study of T cells in Graves' hyperthyroidism and ophthalmopathy. Study findings and constraints: In the analysis, a 13 V-J model separated ophthalmopathy from stable hyperthyroidism.

At least ten counts were recorded for this clonotype. What it binds is not known. Authors of the study amplified TCR beta CDR3 regions from RNA transcripts. HTBI primers were used for first-round RT-PCR of the TCR CDR3. TCRdb passed the multiplex PCR reads through MiXCR, listing each CDR3 protein once. The repertoire has roughly 570,000 distinct CDR3 sequences, under 60% of them found once; the top ten carry about 20%. The diagnostic basis comprised clinical symptoms, serum thyroxine and TRAb, thyroid ultrasound and orbital computed tomography. This sequence was found in an adult woman with Graves' disease, either hyperthyroidism or ophthalmopathy (not recorded which). The specimen sequenced was peripheral blood or thyroid tissue (not recorded which).

As DNA, the CDR3 is TGCAGGGGAAACTATCAAGAGACCCAGTACTTC. Its translation is CRGNYQETQYF. V is TRBV20-1 and J is TRBJ2-5; D gene unclear. The CDR3 is made up of 11 amino acids. The germline CDR1 and CDR2 sequences are DFQATT and SNEGSKA (reference sequence).